This TCR beta chain was sequenced in a study of blood T cell repertoires in COVID-19. In the study overall: The United States, Italy and Spain provided the acute and convalescent COVID-19 samples. Sources were T cells, B-cell-depleted T cells, or PBMCs; the material itself was cDNA or gDNA.

Clinical histories supplied by participants themselves formed the basis of cohort assignment. The CDR3 contains 19 residues. Trimming left V 3 bases short and J 5 bases short, with 23 bases between. Germline V gene lookup returns CDR1 LNHDA and CDR2 SQIVND (reference sequence). Source study methods: Amplification of reference gene primers was used by the study to estimate nucleated cell counts. Sequencing was performed with immunoSEQ multiplex PCR; in TCRdb, only in-frame clones are kept and a portion is missing. That table supplies the V and J calls and clone size; D and trimming were determined from the DNA. Of under 250,000 clones detected, roughly 85% appear once; the ten largest clones hold 10% to 14%.

Sequencing was done on a sample of PBMCs or T cells enriched from blood (not recorded which). This receptor was obtained from a man under 40 who had recovered from COVID-19. The gene calls are TRBV19 and TRBJ1-6; D is undetermined. The chain's CDR3 is CASSIPSRAGLTNNSPLHF. CDR3 in DNA: TGTGCCAGTAGTATCCCCTCCCGGGCAGGACTTACGAATAATTCACCCCTCCACTTT.